One sample yielded the 15 T cell receptor beta chains listed below, sequenced in a study of cytomegalovirus exposure and HLA in healthy donors. The PCR was carried out with 60 Vbeta primers and 13 Jbeta primers. Assay: immunoSEQ multiplex PCR; the TCRdb copy retains only in-frame clones and omits some. This sample carries 100,000 to 150,000 clones, 70% to 85% of them seen once, and the ten largest clones take 11%. The sample comprised PBMCs. These receptors were taken from a woman aged 50 to 65 in good health and CMV-seropositive.

This rearrangement joins TRBV19 to TRBJ1-1; 9 nucleotides align to TRBD1. Unmatched junction bases numbered 18, after V lost 5 bases and J lost 8 bases. The CDR3 is 17 amino acids. CDR1 and CDR2 (germline): LNHDA, SQIVND (reference sequence). CDR3 protein: CASSSRASWDRAQEAFF. The CDR3 nucleotides are TGTGCCAGTAGTTCTCGGGCTTCTTGGGACAGGGCACAAGAAGCTTTCTTT.

The chain links TRBV2 to TRBJ1-1; 7 bases align to TRBD1. CDR1 and CDR2 (germline): SNHLY, FYNNEI. V shed 10 bases, J shed 4 bases, and the junction held 21 bases outside the gene matches. The CDR3 covers 17 residues. The DNA for the CDR3 is TGTGCCAAAAATTTGATTCCCCTCAACAGGGGAGGCACTGAAGCTTTCTTT. Its translation is CAKNLIPLNRGGTEAFF.

This chain links TRBV5-1 with TRBJ1-1, with a possible D match to TRBD1 (5 bases). The CDR3 covers 13 residues. Trimming pared 0 bases from V and 7 bases from J, leaving 10 bases between. CDR1 SGHRS and CDR2 YFSETQ come from the germline V gene. The CDR3 DNA follows: TGCGCCAGCAGCTTGGCCGGGGGGTTTGAAGCTTTCTTT. It translates to CASSLAGGFEAFF.

This clone was seen only once. This sample also contains other DNA sequences that code for the same CDR3. The chain recombines TRBV4-1 with TRBJ1-2, with TRBD1 matching over 7 bases. V trimming: 3 bases; J trimming: 7 bases; junction bases outside the gene matches: 11. Germline assignment: CDR1 MGHRA and CDR2 YSYEKL. The CDR3 has 15 residues. In nucleotides, the CDR3 is TGCGCCAGCAGCCAGCAGACCGACAGGGATCCTGGCTACACCTTC. This sequence encodes CASSQQTDRDPGYTF.

The chain carries TRBV9 and TRBJ1-1; 8 bases are a match to TRBD1. The germline V gene has CDR1 SGDLS and CDR2 YYNGEE. The CDR3 has 13 amino acids. Trimming took 4 bases from V and 5 from J; bases not matched to a gene: 4. CDR3 nucleotide sequence: TGTGCCAGCAGCCCACAGGGGGTAACTGAAGCTTTCTTT. Its translation: CASSPQGVTEAFF. Using reference TRBV9 and TRBJ1-1 for the parts outside the CDR3, the full variable domain is DSGVTQTPKHLITATGQRVTLRCSPRSGDLSVYWYQQSLDQGLQFLIQYYNGEERAKGNILERFSAQQFPDLHSELNLSSLELGDSALYFCASSPQGVTEAFFGQGTRLTVV.

The chain links TRBV7-9 to TRBJ2-5; D is possibly TRBD1 (5 bases). Trimming left V 4 bases short and J 4 bases short, with 10 bases between. CDR3 length equals 13 residues. Germline CDR1 and CDR2: SEHNR and FQNEAQ (reference sequence). The CDR3 sequence is CASSSGFGETQYF. CDR3 DNA sequence: TGTGCCAGCAGCTCAGGGTTTGGAGAGACCCAGTACTTC.

The chain recombines TRBV30 with TRBJ2-2; 12 bases fit TRBD1. The V gene's germline CDR1 is GTSNPN and CDR2 SVGIG (reference sequence). Trimming at V came to 4 bases and at J to 4 bases, leaving 10 bases not matched to a gene. This CDR3 comprises 17 residues. The CDR3 region is CAWTRDRGRDTTGELFF. The CDR3 region has the DNA TGTGCCTGGACAAGGGACAGGGGGCGAGATACCACCGGGGAGCTGTTTTTT. Using reference TRBV30 and TRBJ2-2 for the parts outside the CDR3, the full variable domain is SQTIHQWPATLVQPVGSPLSLECTVEGTSNPNLYWYRQAAGRGLQLLFYSVGIGQISSEVPQNLSASRPQDRQFILSSKKLLLSDSGFYLCAWTRDRGRDTTGELFFGEGSRLTVL.

J is TRBJ2-1 and V is TRBV9, with D possibly being TRBD1 (5 bases). CDR1 is SGDLS, CDR2 YYNGEE, per germline. This CDR3 has 12 amino acids. V was clipped by 4 bases and J by 5 bases, with 7 bases between them. The chain's CDR3 is CASSYRNNEQFF. CDR3 bases: TGTGCCAGCAGCTACAGGAACAATGAGCAGTTCTTC.

This clone appeared a few times. The rearrangement uses TRBV5-1 and TRBJ2-7; perhaps TRBD2 as D (5 bases). This CDR3 is built from 12 residues. Germline values: CDR1 SGHRS, CDR2 YFSETQ. The V gene lost 0 bases and the J gene lost 6 bases, with 7 bases spanning the gap. The CDR3 DNA follows: TGCGCCAGCAGCTTGGCGGGGATCGAGCAGTACTTC. Translating it yields CASSLAGIEQYF. The variable domain in full, with the rest retrieved from reference TRBV5-1 and TRBJ2-7, is KAGVTQTPRYLIKTRGQQVTLSCSPISGHRSVSWYQQTPGQGLQFLFEYFSETQRNKGNFPGRFSGRQFSNSRSEMNVSTLELGDSALYLCASSLAGIEQYFGPGTRLTVT.

J is TRBJ2-7 and V is TRBV27; TRBD2 matches 8 bases. CDR1 is MNHEY and CDR2 is SMNVEV in the germline V gene (reference sequence). This CDR3 has 17 residues. The junction had 12 bases not matched to a gene; V was cut back by 1 base and J by 4 bases. The CDR3 loop is CASSLLGSGKPLYEQYF. The DNA of the CDR3 is TGTGCCAGCAGTTTATTGGGTAGCGGGAAACCACTTTACGAGCAGTACTTC.

V gene TRBV7-8 combines with J gene TRBJ2-5; no definite D call. Trimming shortened V by 5 bases and J by 5 bases, and 12 bases separated the two germline ends. Per germline, CDR1 SGHVS and CDR2 FQNEAQ. The CDR3 extends over 13 amino acids. CDR3 protein: CASSRQQLETQYF. CDR3 bases: TGTGCCAGCAGCCGACAACAACTGGAGACCCAGTACTTC. The full variable domain, its missing parts supplied by reference TRBV7-8 and TRBJ2-5, is GAGVSQSPRYKVAKRGQDVALRCDPISGHVSLFWYQQALGQGPEFLTYFQNEAQLDKSGLPSDRFFAERPEGSVSTLKIQRTQQEDSAVYLCASSRQQLETQYFGPGTRLLVL.

The V call is TRBV12-5, the J call TRBJ2-7, with 8 bases that match TRBD1. Germline V gene data show CDR1 as LGHNT and CDR2 as FRNRAP. V dropped 6 bases and J dropped 0; count of bases not matched to a gene: 4. The length of the CDR3 is 14 residues. CDR3 protein: CASGGQGSSYEQYF. The CDR3 DNA reads as TGTGCTAGTGGAGGACAGGGTAGCTCCTACGAGCAGTACTTC.

The table lists this clone with a count of one. V is TRBV2 and J is TRBJ1-1; the D gene is possibly TRBD1 (6 bases). CDR3 length: 15 residues. The germline gives CDR1 SNHLY, CDR2 FYNNEI. V was shortened by 9 bases and J by 13 bases, with 30 bases between the two germline ends. The CDR3 DNA reads TGTGCCAGAGGACAGTGGGGTCGACTCAATAAGGGTTTTTTCTTT. This sequence encodes CARGQWGRLNKGFFF.

The chain carries TRBV30 and TRBJ2-1; D may be TRBD1 (6 bases). CDR3 length equals 13 residues. Trimming removed 3 bases from V and 10 bases from J, with 16 bases in between. CDR1 GTSNPN and CDR2 SVGIG come from the germline V gene (reference sequence). The CDR3 region has the DNA TGTGCCTGGAGGGGGCAGAACAGGGACGAGCAGTTCTTC. It is translated as CAWRGQNRDEQFF.

This rearrangement joins TRBV12-5 to TRBJ1-5; D gene ambiguous. The V gene's germline CDR1 is LGHNT and CDR2 FRNRAP. This CDR3 comprises 15 residues. V was shortened by 1 base and J by 1 base, with 8 bases between the two germline ends. CDR3 in amino acids: CASGLESLSNQPQHF. The CDR3 DNA is TGTGCTAGTGGTTTGGAAAGCCTAAGCAATCAGCCCCAGCATTTT. The complete variable domain, with remaining parts taken from reference TRBV12-5 and TRBJ1-5, reads DARVTQTPRHKVTEMGQEVTMRCQPILGHNTVFWYRQTMMQGLELLAYFRNRAPLDDSGMPKDRFSAEMPDATLATLKIQPSEPRDSAVYFCASGLESLSNQPQHFGDGTRLSIL.